This T cell receptor beta chain was observed in a study of cytomegalovirus exposure and HLA in healthy donors. Study details: Of the donors genotyped, about 410 in all, 81% fell in the Caucasian-associated ancestry cluster.

V was cut by 1 base and J by 1 base, with 11 bases left in between. The CDR3 runs 15 residues. Germline loops: CDR1 SGHDN, CDR2 FVKESK. This clone appeared once. A multiplex PCR was run with 60 Vbeta primers and 13 Jbeta primers. Data came from immunoSEQ multiplex PCR; TCRdb stores just in-frame clones and leaves some out. The sample lists some 140,000 clones; 70% to 80% were seen once. The sequencing input was PBMCs. The chain combines TRBV14 with TRBJ2-7; D is possibly TRBD2 (5 bases). The origin of this receptor is a man aged 35-49 years in good health and CMV-seropositive. In nucleotides, the CDR3 is TGTGCCAGCAGCCAAGCGAGGGTTCGGTCCTACGAGCAGTACTTC. Encoded protein: CASSQARVRSYEQYF.